Listed here is a single T cell receptor beta chain. Antigen specificity is unknown. This sample was included in a study of OX40 agonist ivuxolimab in advanced cancers. Clones were read by immunoSEQ multiplex PCR, and TCRdb kept only the in-frame ones, dropping some. Of about 58,000 clones in the sample, 70% to 90% were seen once. Study-wide results and limits: In general, CD8+ T cells held more expanded clones than CD4+ did, on average. Among the nonresponders, some also had low normalized T-cell clonal expansion.

J gave up 9 bases and V 5 bases, and 12 bases lay outside the gene matches. The CDR3 runs 16 residues. The germline V gene has CDR1 SNHLY and CDR2 FYNNEI. The chain uses TRBV2 and TRBJ2-3; 12 positions agree with TRBD1. The TCR was taken from an adult with an advanced solid tumor such as melanoma, head and neck, liver or kidney cancer. Sequenced here: CD4+ or CD8+ T cells sorted from blood, sampled in a trial of the OX40 agonist ivuxolimab. The DNA of the CDR3 is TGTGCCAGCAGTCTAGGGACAGGGGGCCCCGTAGCCACGCAGTATTTT. Translated, it gives CASSLGTGGPVATQYF.